This T cell receptor beta chain comes out of a study of blood T cell repertoires in COVID-19. Study at large: Samples came from the United States, Italy and Spain, spanning acute and convalescent COVID-19. Sources were T cells, B-cell-depleted T cells, or PBMCs; the material itself was cDNA or gDNA.

Produced via immunoSEQ multiplex PCR; TCRdb's table is partial and in-frame only. The sample lists under 400,000 clones, approximately 90% occurring once. Patients at the Seattle site were enrolled during active infection and followed longitudinally. Trimming took 3 bases from V and 7 from J, leaving 9 bases between them. The CDR3 spans 12 residues. Germline V gene sequence: CDR1 DFQATT, CDR2 SNEGSKA (reference sequence). V is TRBV20-1 and J is TRBJ1-4; D uncertain. This clonotype originated in an older woman with COVID-19, enrolled during active disease. Material for sequencing was peripheral blood. The CDR3 DNA reads TGCAGTGCTAGTAATGGCCGTGAAAAACTGTTTTTT. Translated, it gives CSASNGREKLFF.